This TCR beta chain is drawn from a study of early T cells in non-severe SARS-CoV-2 infection. As for the study in general: The input, bulk RNA from unsorted whole blood, was sequenced, and chains were unpaired.

Attached unique molecular identifiers marked individual cDNA molecules. A single record per CDR3 protein comes from TCRdb applying MiXCR to the 5' RACE reads. The table has tens of thousands of distinct CDR3 sequences, 4% to 5% seen once. Study-level points and caveats: Matching results from VDJdb favored anti-spike CD8 responses, leaving private and CD4 specificities undetected.

The ends were cut back, 5 bases at V and 1 base at J, with 17 bases in the middle. The germline gives CDR1 KGHSH, CDR2 LQKENI. The CDR3 loop spans 16 amino acids. Ten or more counts support this clonotype. Its antigen is not identified. The specimen was whole blood. The chain combines TRBV18 with TRBJ2-5; D is perhaps TRBD1 or TRBD2 (5 bases each). The sequence derives from an adult who was a healthcare worker with PCR-confirmed SARS-CoV-2 infection or an uninfected control (not recorded which). This CDR3 reads CASSSQGAWTQETQYF. CDR3 nucleotides: TGTGCCAGCTCATCGCAGGGAGCTTGGACCCAAGAGACCCAGTACTTC.